The TCR beta chain under discussion was sequenced for a study of cytomegalovirus exposure and HLA in healthy donors (dated by TCRdb to about 2017). In the study overall: In an earlier analysis of under 600 of the donors, around 290 Gb of sequence data and 120 million or so unique TCR beta sequences from 150 million to 200 million T cells were reported. An earlier analysis of nearly 600 of the donors applied high-throughput TCR beta sequencing to assess whether each TCR beta V gene segment acted as functional or pseudogenic. Along with the approximately 700-subject first cohort, a separate validation cohort of over a hundred different subjects was used. Five DR-DQ haplotypes were treated as single units for association and clustering because of strong linkage in the cohort. Class I and class II HLA loci were covered by the typing at four-digit resolution. An early release that covered fewer than 800 HLA-typed donors contained 250 to 350 gigabases of sequencing data and about 93 million unique TCR sequences. A later genetic analysis used genome-wide SNP genotypes for about 65% of the 666 donors, treating that subset as a discovery cohort. To predict cytomegalovirus infection status, the study combined high-throughput TCR immunosequencing, statistical association of individual TCRs with disease status, and machine learning. The study aimed to test whether cataloging public T cell receptors could reveal signatures of past pathogen exposure. The study used immunosequencing to profile the T cell repertoires of 666 subjects and linked those repertoires to cytomegalovirus serostatus. In a later analysis, previously published TCR beta repertoires from about 670 donors were re-analyzed and high-resolution HLA genotyping was added so that TCR occurrence patterns could be studied. Among the roughly 400 genotyped donors, around 81% belonged to the genetic ancestry cluster associated with self-reported Caucasian donors. Every repertoire in the discovery cohort had been generated on one and the same sequencing platform. Donor age, sex, ethnicity and CMV serostatus were collected together with the repertoire data. On average, roughly 240,000 unique TCR beta nucleotide sequences were sequenced per donor among about 400 genotyped donors of the cohort, with roughly 19% of those sequences being non-productive. Rather than using new phenotypic data, the later analysis identified candidate immune exposures from TCR beta sequences and from how often those sequences occurred across donors. Typing coverage varied by locus: about 620-630 donors for A, B, C, DRB1 and DQB1; 500 to 550 for DQA1; approximately 570 for DPA1; approximately 470 for DPB1.

Overall results and qualifications from the work: A further reported finding was that TCR beta sequences accurately predicted the HLA-A and HLA-B alleles for most subjects in the first cohort. This cohort had only TCR beta chains sequenced, and the lack of alpha or paired-chain data limited which features could be detected. While some public TCRs were present in many individuals, most TCR sequences turned up only very rarely across donors. According to the authors, the approach could potentially be generalized to other disease states and immunological phenotypes. Three of the identified cytomegalovirus-associated TCR beta chains were confirmed in vitro to be specific for cytomegalovirus antigens. In a later genetic analysis, a missense DCLRE1C variant was associated with V-gene and J-gene trimming of TCR beta chains, and the association was replicated in an independent cohort. The sequencing pipeline was judged likely to have produced a cluster of highly shared sequence variants as a technical artifact. Presence/absence analyses assumed roughly uniform sequencing depth across donors, an assumption that may not hold. According to a later genetic analysis, donors in an Asian-associated ancestry cluster had fewer N-insertions in productive TCRs than the approximately 670-donor mean. Seventeen rarely observed V segments, including chromosome 9 orphons, were excluded from the earlier analysis of some 590 of the donors because counts were too low. Because HLA typing was missing for some donors at each locus, association tests included only the typed subset. Correlated functional status among segregating V segments might be attributable to linkage disequilibrium, but an unknown experimental factor could not be ruled out. In a later analysis, HLA-associated TCR beta chains showed more clonal expansion and lower generation probabilities than non-associated chains that were equally common. The classifier was reported to diagnose cytomegalovirus status with high specificity and sensitivity in both the original and validation cohorts. Strong co-occurrence of HLA alleles, especially DR and DQ, made assigning TCR associations to individual alleles difficult. A later analysis found that most CMV-associated TCR beta chains appeared HLA-restricted, with HLA associations seemingly driven largely by CMV exposure. For the cohort, immune exposure information was limited to CMV serostatus. In a later analysis, the rate of TCR association differed among HLA loci, with DRB1 alleles having the most associated TCRs and HLA-C alleles having the fewest. The 87-base-pair reads could not distinguish some IMGT-functional V segments, including TRBV6-2 and TRBV6-3, so those segments were excluded. The study listed 170 or so TCR beta chains as associated with cytomegalovirus. Broadly in line with IMGT annotations, most TCR beta V segments showed up in productive rearrangements about 87% or about 30% of the time in an earlier analysis of approximately 640 of the donors. A later analysis reported that several top co-occurrence clusters appeared linked to parvovirus B19, influenza, CMV and Epstein-Barr virus. Specific HLA alleles were associated with roughly 16,000 TCR beta sequences at a false discovery rate of 0.05 in a later analysis.

The cohort was made up of approximately 670 healthy bone marrow donors. Cohort members were all nominally healthy when sampled, although unrecorded immune exposures were likely present. The donor was CMV seronegative and was included in the group of several hundred seronegative cohort members. Every donor gave a peripheral blood sample, and the peripheral blood mononuclear cells from that sample were used for TCR beta sequencing. The Qiagen DNeasy Blood Extraction Kit was used to extract genomic DNA from the blood cell samples. From the germline V gene (reference sequence), CDR1 is SEHNR and CDR2 is FQNEAQ. Relative to germline, V is missing 5 bases and J is missing 5 bases, with 11 bases of the junction outside any gene match. The CDR3, cysteine through phenylalanine, is 16 amino acids long. The CDR3 DNA has 48 bases and is translated from base 1. The method behind the library was the immunoSEQ multiplex PCR assay. For the multiplex PCR, a mixture combining 60 forward primers for TCR Vbeta segments and 13 reverse primers for TCR Jbeta segments was used. Amplification of the CDR3 region of rearranged TCR beta genes was performed with a multiplex PCR assay on genomic DNA. The amplified TCR beta libraries were sequenced on the Illumina HiSeq System as 87-base-pair reads. The published analysis was carried out like this. Across the 500 to 850 repertoires, a later analysis counted 80 million or so unique TCR beta chains, about 10 million of which were shared by at least two donors. A nearest-neighbor algorithm error-corrected the raw reads and collapsed the reads into unique sequences, merging closely related sequences to remove PCR and sequencing errors. Alignment of CDR3 sequences to IMGT reference sequences was used to assign V, D and J gene segments. For a sequence to be retained, at least a six-nucleotide match to both a V gene segment and a J gene segment was required. A rearrangement counted as productive if the CDR3 had no stop codons and remained in frame with V and J, and every other rearrangement counted as non-productive. Following IMGT convention, CDR3 was defined as the stretch from the second conserved V-encoded cysteine to the conserved J-encoded phenylalanine. Sequences without an unambiguous match to a single V gene segment were excluded from the earlier analysis of 587 of the donors. An earlier analysis of approximately 590 of the donors called V segments functional above 56.7% productive rearrangements and segregating when the between-donor standard deviation exceeded 5%. A statistical classification framework was developed to diagnose cytomegalovirus status using the catalog of TCR beta chain sequences. V and J gene assignment, in a later analysis, came from comparing TCR nucleotide sequences with IMGT/GENE-DB human TR gene sequences. A later analysis assigned CDR3 sequences and most-parsimonious VDJ recombination scenarios with the TCRdist pipeline. In a later analysis, each TCR beta chain was defined by its CDR3 amino acid sequence together with its V-gene family, and reads without a unique V-gene family were excluded. A later analysis removed over 500 highly shared, low-generation-probability nucleotide sequences to deal with suspected cross-contamination and a sequencing artifact. In a later analysis, a clonal expansion index for each public chain was calculated from normalized within-repertoire ranks of inferred template counts. In a later analysis, generation probabilities were computed with a VDJ recombination model fitted to out-of-frame rearrangements, and the resulting probabilities were checked against IGoR. In a later analysis, TCR-TCR, TCR-HLA and TCR-CMV co-occurrence was scored with hypergeometric tests, and a repertoire-size bias correction was applied to TCR pairs. A later analysis estimated false discovery rates by permuting HLA or CMV assignments 20 times. In a later analysis, co-occurring TCRs were grouped using DBSCAN, with TCRdist sequence similarity added in when clustering inside HLA-allele-positive subsets. For co-occurrence clustering, repertoires with fewer than 30,000 or more than 120,000 public chains were excluded, along with several repertoires with anomalous nucleotide sharing. TCRdb limited this immuneACCESS table to in-frame rearrangements with V and J called. A share of clones is missing; checked studies link under half to unresolved V genes, and the rest is unexplained. D and trimming come from the DNA, and the V and J calls and clone size come from that table. The sample contains roughly 170,000 clones, about four fifths of them found a single time. The top ten hold 1.5% of the sample.

About this clone: This clone's antigen is unknown. No much larger clonotype is one base removed from it; base qualities were not supplied.

This receptor chain uses TRBV7-9 and TRBJ2-7, with 11 middle bases fitting TRBD2. This clonotype was sampled from a male donor in good health and CMV-seronegative. The sequenced sample consisted of PBMCs. CDR3 loop: CASSLATSGSLHEQYF. The DNA reads as follows: TGTGCCAGCAGCCTCGCAACTAGCGGGAGTCTCCACGAGCAGTACTTC.